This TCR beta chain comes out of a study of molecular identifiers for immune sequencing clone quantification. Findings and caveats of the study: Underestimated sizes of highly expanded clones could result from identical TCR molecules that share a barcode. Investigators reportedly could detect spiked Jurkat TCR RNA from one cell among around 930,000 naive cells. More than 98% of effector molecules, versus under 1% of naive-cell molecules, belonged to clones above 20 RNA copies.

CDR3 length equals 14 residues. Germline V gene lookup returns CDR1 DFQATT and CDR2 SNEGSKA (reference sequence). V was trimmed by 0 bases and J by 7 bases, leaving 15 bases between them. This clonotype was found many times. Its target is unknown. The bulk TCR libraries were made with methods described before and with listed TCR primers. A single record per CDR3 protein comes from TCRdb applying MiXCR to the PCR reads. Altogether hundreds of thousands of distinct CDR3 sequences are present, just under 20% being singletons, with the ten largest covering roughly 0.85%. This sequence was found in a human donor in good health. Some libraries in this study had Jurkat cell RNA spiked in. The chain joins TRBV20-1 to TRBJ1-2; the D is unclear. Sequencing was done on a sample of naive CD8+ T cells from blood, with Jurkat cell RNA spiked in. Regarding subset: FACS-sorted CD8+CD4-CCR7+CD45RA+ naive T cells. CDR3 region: CSARDVVRRTGYTF. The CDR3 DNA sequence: TGCAGTGCTAGAGATGTAGTCAGGCGAACTGGCTACACCTTC.